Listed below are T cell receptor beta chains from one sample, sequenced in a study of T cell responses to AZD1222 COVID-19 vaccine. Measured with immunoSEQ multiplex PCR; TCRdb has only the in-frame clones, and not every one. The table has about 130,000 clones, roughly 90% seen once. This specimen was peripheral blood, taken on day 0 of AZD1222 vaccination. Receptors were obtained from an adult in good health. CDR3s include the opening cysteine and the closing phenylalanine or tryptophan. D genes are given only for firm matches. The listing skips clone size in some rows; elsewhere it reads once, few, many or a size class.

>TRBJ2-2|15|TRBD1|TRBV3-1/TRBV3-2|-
TGTGCCAGCAGGGATGGGACAGCGAACACCGGGGAGCTGTTTTTT
CASRDGTANTGELFF
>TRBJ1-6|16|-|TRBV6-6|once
TGTGCCAGCAGTTACTCAAACAAGGCCCTGAATTCACCCCTCCACTTT
CASSYSNKALNSPLHF
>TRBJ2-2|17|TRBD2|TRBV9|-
TGTGCCAGCAGCGTCCATTTAGCGGGAGATTCTGCCGGGGAGCTGTTTTTT
CASSVHLAGDSAGELFF
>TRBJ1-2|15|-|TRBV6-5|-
TGTGCCAGCAGTTCGGACAGTCTGGGGACCTATGGCTACACCTTC
CASSSDSLGTYGYTF
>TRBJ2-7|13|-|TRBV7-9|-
TGTGCCAGCAGCTTAACAGGGACCCCCGAGCAGTACTTC
CASSLTGTPEQYF
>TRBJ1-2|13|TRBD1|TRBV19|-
TGTGCCAGTAGTTTCCGGGACAGGGGCGGCTACACCTTC
CASSFRDRGGYTF
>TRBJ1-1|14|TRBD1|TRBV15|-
TGTGCCACCAGCAGTCAGGGGGGGCTTTCAGAAGCTTTCTTT
CATSSQGGLSEAFF
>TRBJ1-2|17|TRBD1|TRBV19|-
TGTGCCAGTAGTATAGGTATAAACAGGGGAGGAAACTATGGCTACACCTTC
CASSIGINRGGNYGYTF
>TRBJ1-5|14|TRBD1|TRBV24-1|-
TGTGCCACCAGTGATTTCAGGGGGAATCAGCCCCAGCATTTT
CATSDFRGNQPQHF
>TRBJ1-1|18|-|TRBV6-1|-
TGTGCCAGCAGTGGAAGAAGGGCGACAGGCCTCATGAACACTGAAGCTTTCTTT
CASSGRRATGLMNTEAFF
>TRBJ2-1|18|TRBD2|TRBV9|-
TGTGCCAGCAGCGTGAAGACCGGGACTAGCGGCCTTTACAATGAGCAGTTCTTC
CASSVKTGTSGLYNEQFF
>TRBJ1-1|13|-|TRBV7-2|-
TGTGCCAGCAGCAAGGGAGGGGTCTATGGAGCTTTCTTT
CASSKGGVYGAFF
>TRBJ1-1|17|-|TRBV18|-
TGTGCCAGCTCACAAGAGTTCAAACAGGGAAGGAACACTGAAGCTTTCTTT
CASSQEFKQGRNTEAFF
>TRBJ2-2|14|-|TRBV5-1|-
TGCGCCAGCAGCTTGTCAGGGTCGGTCGGGGAGCTGTTTTTT
CASSLSGSVGELFF
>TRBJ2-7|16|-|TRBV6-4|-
TGTGCCAGCAGTGACCCGATAGGACGGTACTCCTACGAGCAGTACTTC
CASSDPIGRYSYEQYF
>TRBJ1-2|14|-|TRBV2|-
TGTGCCAGCAGTTCGGACAGTCCTAACTATGGCTACACCTTC
CASSSDSPNYGYTF
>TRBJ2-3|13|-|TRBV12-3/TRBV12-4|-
TGTGCCAGCAGTTTAGGGAATCCAGATACGCAGTATTTT
CASSLGNPDTQYF
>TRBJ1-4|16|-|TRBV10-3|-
TGTGCCATCAGTGATCCGGACGGGCAGGACAGAGAAAAACTGTTTTTT
CAISDPDGQDREKLFF
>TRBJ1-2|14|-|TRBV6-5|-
TGTGCCAGCAGTAGCCCCACAACGGCTAATCGCTACACCTTC
CASSSPTTANRYTF
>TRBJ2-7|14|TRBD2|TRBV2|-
TGTGCCAGCAGGGGACTAGCGGGAGTTCCCGAGCAGTACTTC
CASRGLAGVPEQYF
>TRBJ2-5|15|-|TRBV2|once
TGTGCCAGCAGTGAAATCGGGTCGACGGGGGAGACCCAGTACTTC
CASSEIGSTGETQYF
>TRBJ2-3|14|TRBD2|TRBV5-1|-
TGCGCCAGCAGCTACGGACTAGCTCCAGATACGCAGTATTTT
CASSYGLAPDTQYF
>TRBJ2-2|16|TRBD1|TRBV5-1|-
TGCGCCAGCAGCTTCAGAGGGGGCGAGAACACCGGGGAGCTGTTTTTT
CASSFRGGENTGELFF
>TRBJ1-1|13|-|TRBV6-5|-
TGTGCCAGCAGCGTCGGGGGGAACACTGAAGCTTTCTTT
CASSVGGNTEAFF
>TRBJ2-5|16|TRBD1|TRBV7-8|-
TGTGCCAGCAGTGGAGGTCCGGGACAGGGGCAAGAGACCCAGTACTTC
CASSGGPGQGQETQYF
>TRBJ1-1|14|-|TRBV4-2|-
TGTGCCAGCAGCCATAAACAGGGCTACACTGAAGCTTTCTTT
CASSHKQGYTEAFF
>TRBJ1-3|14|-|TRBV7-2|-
TGTGCCAGCAGCTTAGGGGGATTTGGAAACACCATATATTTT
CASSLGGFGNTIYF
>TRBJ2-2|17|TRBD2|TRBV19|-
TGTGCCAGTAGTATAGGCGGGACTAGCGGGGGGGCCGGGGAGCTGTTTTTT
CASSIGGTSGGAGELFF
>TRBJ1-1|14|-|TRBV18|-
TGTGCCAGCTCACCGGACACCTCGAACACTGAAGCTTTCTTT
CASSPDTSNTEAFF
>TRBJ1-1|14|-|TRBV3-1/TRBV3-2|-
TGTGCCAGCAGCCAAGTGGGCGGGGGTACTGAAGCTTTCTTT
CASSQVGGGTEAFF
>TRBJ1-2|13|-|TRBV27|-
TGTGCCAGCAGACCCCAGGGGAACTATGGCTACACCTTC
CASRPQGNYGYTF
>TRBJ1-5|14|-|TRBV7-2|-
TGTGCCAGCAGCTTAGATGGGTTCAATCAGCCCCAGCATTTT
CASSLDGFNQPQHF
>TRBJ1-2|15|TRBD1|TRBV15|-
TGTGCCACCAGCAGAGATGGGACAGCGCGCTATGGCTACACCTTC
CATSRDGTARYGYTF
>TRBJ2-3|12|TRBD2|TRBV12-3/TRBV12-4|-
TGTGCCAGCAGTTCTAGCGGGGGTCGCAGGTATTTT
CASSSSGGRRYF
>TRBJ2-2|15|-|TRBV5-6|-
TGTGCCAGCAGCTTTATTTCAGCGAACACCGGGGAGCTGTTTTTT
CASSFISANTGELFF
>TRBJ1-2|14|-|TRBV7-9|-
TGTGCCAGCAGCTCAGGGACGGCCCTCTATGGCTACACCTTC
CASSSGTALYGYTF
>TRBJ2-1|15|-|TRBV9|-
TGTGCCAGCAGCCCCGGAGCAACCTGGGGCAATGAGCAGTTCTTC
CASSPGATWGNEQFF
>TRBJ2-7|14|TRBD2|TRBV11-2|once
TGTGCCAGCAGCACCGGGACTAGCGGCTACGAGCAGTACTTC
CASSTGTSGYEQYF
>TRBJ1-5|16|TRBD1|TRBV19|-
TGTGCCAGTAGTCCCCGGGACAGGGTGGTCAGTCAGCCCCAGCATTTT
CASSPRDRVVSQPQHF
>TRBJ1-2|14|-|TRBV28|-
TGTGCCAGCACCCCGGACCCTCTCCTCAATGGCTACACCTTC
CASTPDPLLNGYTF
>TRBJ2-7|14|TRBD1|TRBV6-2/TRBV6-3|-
TGTGCCAGCAGTTACGAGACAGGGGGGGACGAGCAGTACTTC
CASSYETGGDEQYF
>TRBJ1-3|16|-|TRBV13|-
TGTGCCAGCAGCTCGGACTTCCGGGGCTCTGGAAACACCATATATTTT
CASSSDFRGSGNTIYF
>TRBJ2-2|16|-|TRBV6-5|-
TGTGCCAGCAGTTACGTCCTAGCCTTGAACACCGGGGAGCTGTTTTTT
CASSYVLALNTGELFF
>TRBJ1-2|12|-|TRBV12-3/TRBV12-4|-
TGTGCCAGCAGCCCAGGAATCTATGGCTACACCTTC
CASSPGIYGYTF
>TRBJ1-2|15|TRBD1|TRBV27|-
TGTGCCAGCAGTTCAGGACAGGGAGTTGTTCATGGCTACACCTTC
CASSSGQGVVHGYTF
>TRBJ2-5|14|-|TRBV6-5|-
TGTGCCAGCAGCCCCGGGGGATCGTTGGAGACCCAGTACTTC
CASSPGGSLETQYF
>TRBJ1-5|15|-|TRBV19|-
TGTGCCAGTAGTATTATCCAGTCGGGCAATCAGCCCCAGCATTTT
CASSIIQSGNQPQHF
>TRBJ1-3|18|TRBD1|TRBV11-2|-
TGTGCCAGCAGCTTAGCGGGTAGCAGGGGGAACGCTGGAAACACCATATATTTT
CASSLAGSRGNAGNTIYF
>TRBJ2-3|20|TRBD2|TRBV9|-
TGTGCCAGCAGCGTAGCTACACTAGCGGGAGGATTGACTAGCACAGATACGCAGTATTTT
CASSVATLAGGLTSTDTQYF